Presented here are 18 T cell receptor beta chains from one specimen sequenced in a study of shared clonotypes between healthy human individuals. Method: immunoSEQ multiplex PCR; TCRdb's copy keeps in-frame clones and lacks some. The sample holds around 2.5 million clones; over 85% are singletons and the top ten take around 0.4%. The sample comprised naive CD4+ T cells from PBMCs. Subset given: CD45RA+ positively selected. These receptors were taken from a man aged 18 to 29 in good health. Some clones in this sample may be carry-over from other donors' samples.

This clone was detected only once. The chain links TRBV21-1 to TRBJ2-7; the listed D gene, TRBD2, was not tested against the DNA. TRBV21-1 is a pseudogene. This CDR3 is built from 15 residues. This CDR3 is CASSKVTSGPYEQYF. CDR3 DNA sequence: TGTGCCAGCAGCAAAGTGACTAGCGGACCCTACGAGCAGTACTTC.

The chain couples TRBV11-2 to TRBJ2-3; 8 nucleotides match TRBD1. The CDR3 sequence is 14 residues long. V trimming: 3 bases; J trimming: 4 bases; junction bases outside the gene matches: 3. CDR1 is SGHAT and CDR2 is FQNNGV in the germline V gene. CDR3 DNA sequence: TGTGCCAGCAGCTTCTCGACAGGGGCAGATACGCAGTATTTT. It encodes CASSFSTGADTQYF.

This chain joins TRBV11-2 and TRBJ2-5; weak D call: TRBD2 (6 bases). With 5 bases removed from V and 0 bases from J, the gap between germline ends came to 16 bases. CDR3 length: 16 residues. Germline loops: CDR1 SGHAT, CDR2 FQNNGV. CDR3 region: CASSPVRGGNQETQYF. For the CDR3, the DNA is TGTGCCAGCAGCCCCGTGCGCGGAGGGAACCAAGAGACCCAGTACTTC.

This chain links TRBV6-1 with TRBJ1-1; D may be TRBD1 (6 bases). The CDR3 consists of 12 residues. The germline V gene encodes CDR1 MNHNS and CDR2 SASEGT. Trimming shortened V by 2 bases and J by 8 bases, and 9 bases separated the two germline ends. CDR3 sequence (DNA): TGTGCCAGCAGTGAAATCGGGACAGAAGCTTTCTTT. It translates to CASSEIGTEAFF.

The rearrangement links TRBV5-1 to TRBJ2-1, with TRBD1 matching 9 bases. This CDR3 is 15 amino acids long. The germline gives CDR1 SGHRS, CDR2 YFSETQ. The J segment lost 7 bases and the V segment lost 1 base, leaving 6 bases of the junction unmatched. The CDR3 spells CASSLYGQGRNEQFF. The CDR3 DNA reads as TGCGCCAGCAGCTTGTACGGACAGGGGCGGAATGAGCAGTTCTTC. The variable domain in full, with the rest retrieved from reference TRBV5-1 and TRBJ2-1, is KAGVTQTPRYLIKTRGQQVTLSCSPISGHRSVSWYQQTPGQGLQFLFEYFSETQRNKGNFPGRFSGRQFSNSRSEMNVSTLELGDSALYLCASSLYGQGRNEQFFGPGTRLTVL.

This rearrangement joins TRBV15 to TRBJ1-1, with TRBD1 matching over 9 bases. V lost 4 bases and J lost 6; bases outside the gene matches: 9. CDR3 length: 15 residues. Germline CDR1 reads LNHNV; CDR2 reads YYDKDF (reference sequence). CDR3 in amino acids: CATSTEITGGAEAFF. The CDR3 DNA reads TGTGCCACCAGCACCGAGATTACAGGGGGCGCTGAAGCTTTCTTT.

This clone came up a few times. The V gene is TRBV5-1, the J gene TRBJ2-1, with D possibly matching TRBD2 (6 bases). V dropped 0 bases and J dropped 0 bases, with 10 bases sitting between them. The CDR3 consists of 16 residues. Per the germline V gene, CDR1 is SGHRS and CDR2 is YFSETQ. The CDR3: CASSLVGGNSYNEQFF. The CDR3 DNA sequence: TGCGCCAGCAGCTTGGTAGGCGGGAACTCCTACAATGAGCAGTTCTTC.

The V gene is TRBV19, the J gene TRBJ2-1; 11 bases agree with TRBD2. CDR1 is LNHDA, CDR2 SQIVND, per germline (reference sequence). With 8 bases clipped from V and 8 bases from J, the junction kept 8 bases outside the gene matches. The CDR3 contains 14 residues. The CDR3 DNA is TGTGCCAGTGTAGCGGGAGGGCCGCTGGATGAGCAGTTCTTC. Its translation is CASVAGGPLDEQFF.

The rearrangement uses TRBV18 and TRBJ2-5, with a tentative D call TRBD2 (5 bases). This CDR3 region has 15 residues. Germline CDR1 KGHSH, CDR2 LQKENI. V was shortened by 0 bases and J by 2 bases, with 10 bases between the two germline ends. CDR3 in DNA: TGTGCCAGCTCACCACCGGGGAGTCGGCAAGAGACCCAGTACTTC. Translation: CASSPPGSRQETQYF. The variable domain in full, with the rest retrieved from reference TRBV18 and TRBJ2-5, is NAGVMQNPRHLVRRRGQEARLRCSPMKGHSHVYWYRQLPEEGLKFMVYLQKENIIDESGMPKERFSAEFPKEGPSILRIQQVVRGDSAAYFCASSPPGSRQETQYFGPGTRLLVL.

The V gene is TRBV5-4, the J gene TRBJ2-7; 7 nucleotides line up with TRBD1. Germline CDR1 is SGHNT and CDR2 is YYREEE (reference sequence). CDR3 size: 17 residues. Trimming cost V 2 bases and J 0 bases; bases outside gene matches: 11. As DNA, the CDR3 is TGTGCCAGCAGCTTTAAGACAGGGAGTACCCGCTCCTACGAGCAGTACTTC. Amino acid sequence: CASSFKTGSTRSYEQYF.

This chain uses TRBV5-1 with TRBJ2-2; a possible D gene is TRBD1 (5 bases). The germline CDR1 and CDR2 sequences are SGHRS and YFSETQ. The CDR3 consists of 16 residues. The V end was cut by 3 bases, the J end by 0 bases, with 12 bases between. This chain's CDR3 is CASSSMTAPNTGELFF. As DNA, the CDR3 is TGCGCCAGCAGCTCCATGACAGCCCCGAACACCGGGGAGCTGTTTTTT.

This chain connects TRBV7-2 to TRBJ2-3; TRBD1 agrees at 11 bases. The CDR3 runs to 15 residues. Germline CDR1 and CDR2: SGHTA and FQGNSA. The ends lost 5 bases at V and 7 bases at J; junction bases unmatched: 8. In DNA, the CDR3 is TGTGCCAGCAGCATAGGACAGGGGGCTCTTTATACGCAGTATTTT. Its protein is CASSIGQGALYTQYF.

The gene calls are TRBV6-4 and TRBJ2-7; the match to TRBD1 covers 12 bases. V shed 1 base, J shed 3 bases, and the junction held 7 bases outside the gene matches. The length of the CDR3 is 17 residues. Germline V lookup: CDR1 MRHNA, CDR2 SNTAGT. CDR3 residues: CASSDYTGQGAIYEQYF. The CDR3 DNA reads as TGTGCCAGCAGTGACTACACGGGACAGGGGGCGATCTACGAGCAGTACTTC.

The J gene is TRBJ1-3, the V gene TRBV28, with D perhaps matching TRBD1 (5 bases). This CDR3 has 15 residues. Trimming took 8 bases from V and 0 from J, leaving 14 bases between them. Germline CDR1 MDHEN, CDR2 SYDVKM. CDR3 in amino acids: CASGDRTGSGNTIYF. CDR3 DNA: TGTGCCAGCGGGGATAGAACAGGCTCTGGAAACACCATATATTTT.

CDR3: CASSVGLAGTYEQYF. CDR3 DNA sequence: TGTGCCAGCAGCGTAGGACTAGCGGGAACCTACGAGCAGTACTTC. The chain carries TRBV11-3 and TRBJ2-7, with 12 bases aligning to TRBD2. The CDR3 contains 15 residues. V shed 5 bases, J shed 2 bases, and the junction held 4 bases outside the gene matches. In germline, CDR1 is SGHNT, CDR2 YENEEA.

This chain connects TRBV12-5 to TRBJ1-1, with a possible D match to TRBD1 (5 bases). This CDR3 spans 12 amino acids. V was clipped by 6 bases and J by 3 bases, with 8 bases between them. Germline V gives CDR1 LGHNT, CDR2 FRNRAP. The CDR3 DNA reads as TGTGCTAGTGGGTCGGGGGACACTGAAGCTTTCTTT. The encoded protein is CASGSGDTEAFF.

Here the CDR3 DNA reads TGTGCCAGCAGCCCAGACAGTCCCAGGGGCGAAAAACTGTTTTTT. The encoded protein is CASSPDSPRGEKLFF. The chain is built from TRBV7-9 and TRBJ1-4, with a tentative D call TRBD1 (6 bases). The V and J ends lost 5 bases and 8 bases respectively, with 18 bases between them. This CDR3 contains 15 residues. Germline lookup yields CDR1 SEHNR and CDR2 FQNEAQ (reference sequence).

The chain has TRBV4-2 and TRBJ2-7; maybe TRBD1 (7 bases). This CDR3 has 15 residues. Trimming removed 4 bases at V and 4 bases at J, with 17 bases between. CDR1 LGHNA and CDR2 YNFKEQ come from the germline V gene. This CDR3 is CASSRNRGGEYEQYF. The CDR3 DNA reads as TGTGCCAGCAGCCGAAACAGGGGAGGAGAGTACGAGCAGTACTTC.